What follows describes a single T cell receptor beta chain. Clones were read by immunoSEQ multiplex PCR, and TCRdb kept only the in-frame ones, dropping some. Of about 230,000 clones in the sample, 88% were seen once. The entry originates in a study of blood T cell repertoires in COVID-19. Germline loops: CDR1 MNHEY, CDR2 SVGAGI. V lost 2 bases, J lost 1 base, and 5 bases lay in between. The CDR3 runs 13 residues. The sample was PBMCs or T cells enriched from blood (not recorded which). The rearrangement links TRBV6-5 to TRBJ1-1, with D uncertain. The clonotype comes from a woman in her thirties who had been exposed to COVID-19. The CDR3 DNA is TGTGCCAGCAGTTACACAGAGAACACTGAAGCTTTCTTT. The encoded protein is CASSYTENTEAFF.